Shown below are 28 T cell receptor beta chains from a single sample sequenced in a study of cytomegalovirus exposure and HLA in healthy donors. With 60 Vbeta and 13 Jbeta primers, the PCR was carried out. Repertoires were generated with immunoSEQ multiplex PCR, while TCRdb's copy carries only in-frame clones and drops some. The repertoire has around 200,000 clones, around 83% of them found once; the top ten carry 1.4%. Sample: PBMCs. Receptors originate from a girl aged 5-17 years in good health and CMV-seronegative.

This sequence joins TRBV5-6 and TRBJ1-4, with 11 bases identical to TRBD1. The V segment lost 4 bases and the J segment 8 bases; nucleotides outside the gene matches: 4. The CDR3 is 14 amino acids. Per the germline V gene, CDR1 is SGHDT and CDR2 is YYEEEE. CDR3 residues: CASSRDRGREKLFF. Written as DNA, the CDR3 is TGTGCCAGCAGCCGGGACAGGGGGAGAGAAAAACTGTTTTTT.

V and J are TRBV7-8 and TRBJ1-1; TRBD1 agrees at 7 bases. Unmatched junction bases numbered 1, after V lost 3 bases and J lost 0 bases. The CDR3 has 14 amino acids. Germline CDR1 SGHVS, CDR2 FQNEAQ. CDR3 amino acids: CASSLGQLNTEAFF. The CDR3 nucleotides are TGTGCCAGCAGCTTGGGACAGCTGAACACTGAAGCTTTCTTT.

The gene calls are TRBV7-9 and TRBJ2-6, with 7 bases aligning to TRBD1. Germline V gene sequence: CDR1 SEHNR, CDR2 FQNEAQ (reference sequence). J lost 9 bases, V lost 5 bases, and 10 bases had no gene match. The CDR3 runs 15 residues. The CDR3 loop is CASSLGAGGFNVLTF. The CDR3 DNA reads TGTGCCAGCAGCCTAGGGGCAGGGGGTTTCAACGTCCTGACTTTC.

V is TRBV9 and J is TRBJ2-1; TRBD2 aligns across 9 bases. With V trimmed by 0 bases and J by 10 bases, 5 bases remained unmatched. The germline gives CDR1 SGDLS, CDR2 YYNGEE. The CDR3 runs to 14 residues. The CDR3 bases are TGTGCCAGCAGCGTAGGACTAGCGGAAATGGAGCAGTTCTTC. It yields the protein CASSVGLAEMEQFF.

This chain joins TRBV4-1 and TRBJ2-4, with D perhaps TRBD1 (5 bases). Looked up from germline, CDR1 is MGHRA and CDR2 is YSYEKL. This CDR3 contains 16 residues. V was shortened by 0 bases and J by 6 bases, with 15 bases between the two germline ends. The CDR3 region is CASSQDGSTRGNIQYF. The DNA for the CDR3 is TGCGCCAGCAGCCAAGATGGCTCCACAAGGGGAAACATTCAGTACTTC.

This rearrangement joins TRBV19 to TRBJ2-3; TRBD1 matches at 8 bases. Germline V CDR1 and CDR2: LNHDA, SQIVND (reference sequence). The junction had 10 bases not matched to a gene; V was cut back by 4 bases and J by 1 base. This CDR3 has 17 residues. CDR3 nucleotides: TGTGCCAGTAGTAACCCACTGACAGGGGCCGGCACAGATACGCAGTATTTT. Translated: CASSNPLTGAGTDTQYF.

The chain links TRBV6-5 to TRBJ2-3, with D possibly TRBD2 on 6 matching bases. Germline V gene data show CDR1 as MNHEY and CDR2 as SVGAGI. The V end was cut by 5 bases, the J end by 0 bases, with 9 bases between. The CDR3 totals 14 residues. CDR3 in DNA: TGTGCCAGCAGTGGGACTTATAGCACAGATACGCAGTATTTT. It is translated as CASSGTYSTDTQYF.

This chain uses TRBV9 with TRBJ2-2; 11 positions match TRBD2. The CDR3 sequence is 17 residues long. V dropped 3 bases and J dropped 6; count of bases not matched to a gene: 10. The germline CDR1 and CDR2 sequences are SGDLS and YYNGEE. The CDR3 is CASSAVIAGGPAGELFF. DNA of the CDR3: TGTGCCAGCAGCGCCGTGATAGCGGGAGGGCCAGCCGGGGAGCTGTTTTTT. Combining the CDR3 with reference TRBV9 and TRBJ2-2 gives the whole variable domain DSGVTQTPKHLITATGQRVTLRCSPRSGDLSVYWYQQSLDQGLQFLIQYYNGEERAKGNILERFSAQQFPDLHSELNLSSLELGDSALYFCASSAVIAGGPAGELFFGEGSRLTVL.

Here the CDR3 DNA reads TGTGCCAGCAGTTACGGCAGGCAAAATCAGCCCCAGCATTTT. It codes for CASSYGRQNQPQHF. The gene calls are TRBV6-6 and TRBJ1-5; D uncertain. The CDR3 has 14 amino acids. CDR1 is MNHNY, CDR2 SVGAGI, per germline (reference sequence). Trimming pared 2 bases from V and 4 bases from J, leaving 9 bases between.

CDR3 in amino acids: CASSEGFDEQYF. The CDR3 nucleotides are TGTGCCAGCAGTGAGGGCTTTGACGAGCAGTACTTC. The chain combines TRBV6-1 with TRBJ2-7, with D unresolved. The length of the CDR3 is 12 residues. Germline CDR1 is MNHNS and CDR2 is SASEGT. Trimming left V 3 bases short and J 5 bases short, with 8 bases between.

A single count supports this clone. V gene TRBV7-9 combines with J gene TRBJ2-7; no clear D gene. The germline V gene encodes CDR1 SEHNR and CDR2 FQNEAQ (reference sequence). The CDR3 totals 10 residues. As DNA, the CDR3 is TGTTCCTCCTCAGGTAACGAGCAGTACTTC. Residues: CSSSGNEQYF.

The chain combines TRBV30 with TRBJ1-6; D might be TRBD1 (6 bases). Germline loops: CDR1 GTSNPN, CDR2 SVGIG (reference sequence). CDR3 length equals 16 residues. Trimming shortened V by 4 bases and J by 7 bases, and 20 bases separated the two germline ends. The CDR3 reads CAWTPGGLPLNSPLHF. The CDR3, as DNA: TGTGCCTGGACCCCCGGGGGGCTCCCCTTAAATTCACCCCTCCACTTT. The full variable domain, completed using reference TRBV30 and TRBJ1-6, is SQTIHQWPATLVQPVGSPLSLECTVEGTSNPNLYWYRQAAGRGLQLLFYSVGIGQISSEVPQNLSASRPQDRQFILSSKKLLLSDSGFYLCAWTPGGLPLNSPLHFGNGTRLTVT.

The chain joins TRBV30 to TRBJ2-1; possibly TRBD1 for D (6 bases). Germline-derived CDR1 and CDR2 are GTSNPN and SVGIG (reference sequence). The CDR3 covers 16 residues. The germline V and J ends were trimmed by 0 bases and 7 bases, with 19 bases remaining between them. CDR3 coding DNA: TGTGCCTGGAGTGTAAGTGGGGGCCATCTCTTAAATGAGCAGTTCTTC. This encodes CAWSVSGGHLLNEQFF.

In this sample, this clone turned up a few times. The junction differs from germline at one of its ends, possibly a read error. The chain recombines TRBV2 with TRBJ1-2; TRBD1 is a possible D gene (6 bases). Germline assignment: CDR1 SNHLY and CDR2 FYNNEI. This CDR3 has 12 amino acids. This CDR3 is CASREDRLGYTF. The CDR3 DNA sequence: TGTGCCAGCAGGGAAGACAGGTTGGGCTACACCTTC.

The CDR3 spells CASSQERASSYNEQFF. The CDR3 DNA sequence: TGTGCCAGCAGCCAGGAGCGGGCCAGCTCCTACAATGAGCAGTTCTTC. V and J are TRBV4-2 and TRBJ2-1, with D perhaps TRBD2 (6 bases). The germline gives CDR1 LGHNA, CDR2 YNFKEQ. V was shortened by 3 bases and J by 0 bases, with 12 bases between the two germline ends. This CDR3 spans 16 amino acids.

The V and J genes are TRBV7-8 and TRBJ2-5, with 12 positions matching TRBD2. Germline trimming cut 4 bases from V and 6 bases from J; bases unmatched to any gene: 18. Germline CDR1 SGHVS, CDR2 FQNEAQ. The CDR3 contains 19 residues. For the CDR3, the DNA is TGTGCCAGCAGCTCCCCCAGAAGCCTAGCGGGGGGGCCTGGTAAGACCCAGTACTTC. Translation: CASSSPRSLAGGPGKTQYF.

The chain links TRBV15 to TRBJ1-5, with D tentatively TRBD1 (5 bases). Germline V lookup: CDR1 LNHNV, CDR2 YYDKDF (reference sequence). Trimming took 0 bases from V and 5 from J, leaving 14 bases between them. The CDR3 contains 16 residues. CDR3 in amino acids: CATSRDSRQTDQPQHF. The CDR3 region has the DNA TGTGCCACCAGCAGAGATTCGCGACAGACCGATCAGCCCCAGCATTTT. Variable domain in full (rest from reference TRBV15 and TRBJ1-5): DAMVIQNPRYQVTQFGKPVTLSCSQTLNHNVMYWYQQKSSQAPKLLFHYYDKDFNNEADTPDNFQSRRPNTSFCFLDIRSPGLGDTAMYLCATSRDSRQTDQPQHFGDGTRLSIL.

The rearrangement joins TRBV6-1 to TRBJ1-2; 8 positions agree with TRBD1. This CDR3 contains 15 residues. With V trimmed by 4 bases and J by 5 bases, 9 bases remained unmatched. From germline, CDR1 is MNHNS and CDR2 SASEGT. This CDR3 is CASSVSPGGPYGYTF. As DNA, the CDR3 is TGTGCCAGCAGTGTTTCTCCAGGGGGCCCTTATGGCTACACCTTC.

The V and J genes are TRBV28 and TRBJ2-7; D possibly corresponds to TRBD2 (7 bases). The CDR3 totals 14 residues. Germline loops: CDR1 MDHEN, CDR2 SYDVKM. Trimming shortened V by 6 bases and J by 3 bases, and 15 bases separated the two germline ends. The CDR3 DNA is TGTGCCAGCAGCTTAGGGGGGACTAACTACGAGCAGTACTTC. Its protein is CASSLGGTNYEQYF.

CDR3 loop: CASSEGQTNQPQHF. The CDR3 DNA is TGTGCCAGCAGTGAGGGACAGACCAATCAGCCCCAGCATTTT. The chain is built from TRBV2 and TRBJ1-5; 7 nucleotides line up with TRBD1. Germline lookup yields CDR1 SNHLY and CDR2 FYNNEI. The J segment lost 3 bases and the V segment lost 3 bases, leaving 2 bases of the junction unmatched. This CDR3 spans 14 amino acids.

The chain uses TRBV6-1 and TRBJ2-7, with 9 positions matching TRBD2. CDR1 MNHNS and CDR2 SASEGT come from the germline V gene. With V trimmed by 10 bases and J by 5 bases, 9 bases remained unmatched. The CDR3 length is 13 residues. This CDR3 reads CAIAGEEPDEQYF. CDR3 nucleotide sequence: TGTGCCATAGCGGGAGAAGAACCCGACGAGCAGTACTTC.

The chain's CDR3 is CASSPPSSGVTGELFF. CDR3 sequence (DNA): TGTGCCAGCAGCCCCCCCTCTAGCGGTGTCACCGGGGAGCTGTTTTTT. This rearrangement joins TRBV9 to TRBJ2-2; 7 positions match TRBD2. CDR3 size: 16 residues. Per germline, CDR1 SGDLS and CDR2 YYNGEE. The V segment lost 4 bases and the J segment 4 bases; nucleotides outside the gene matches: 10.

This chain connects TRBV5-8 to TRBJ2-3, with TRBD2 as a possible D gene (6 bases). V was cut by 5 bases and J by 8 bases, with 24 bases left in between. The CDR3 sequence is 16 residues long. Germline lookup yields CDR1 SGHTS and CDR2 YDEGEE. The CDR3 DNA follows: TGTGCCAGCAGTATATCCCCCGGGGGAGGTTACGGTACGCAGTATTTT. It translates to CASSISPGGGYGTQYF. Filled out from reference TRBV5-8 and TRBJ2-3, the complete variable domain reads EAGVTQSPTHLIKTRGQQATLRCSPISGHTSVYWYQQALGLGLQFLLWYDEGEERNRGNFPPRFSGRQFPNYSSELNVNALELEDSALYLCASSISPGGGYGTQYFGPGTRLTVL.

In nucleotides, the CDR3 is TGTGCCAGCAGTCCCCGGACAGGACCGAACACTGAAGCTTTCTTT. This sequence encodes CASSPRTGPNTEAFF. The J gene is TRBJ1-1, the V gene TRBV27, with 7 bases fitting TRBD1. The ends lost 5 bases at V and 1 base at J; junction bases unmatched: 7. Per germline, CDR1 MNHEY and CDR2 SMNVEV (reference sequence). This CDR3 contains 15 residues.

The chain couples TRBV27 to TRBJ2-2, with no clear D. Looked up from germline, CDR1 is MNHEY and CDR2 is SMNVEV (reference sequence). Trimming took 2 bases from V and 0 from J, leaving 16 bases between them. CDR3 size: 18 residues. The CDR3 DNA is TGTGCCAGCAGTTTAAATTTCATCGGTATCGCGAACACCGGGGAGCTGTTTTTT. It specifies CASSLNFIGIANTGELFF.

This clone was seen just once. The V gene is TRBV21-1, the J gene TRBJ2-1; TRBD1, the D gene given by the table, was not confirmed from the DNA. TRBV21-1 is a recognized pseudogene. The CDR3 totals 14 residues. DNA for the CDR3: TGTGCCAGCAGCCCCGAAATTCAGGGGGGCGGGCAGTTCTTC. This sequence encodes CASSPEIQGGGQFF.

This clone was observed a single time. The rearrangement uses TRBV19 and TRBJ2-6; perhaps TRBD2 as D (7 bases). V was clipped by 7 bases and J by 4 bases, with 11 bases between them. This CDR3 region has 14 residues. The V gene's germline CDR1 is LNHDA and CDR2 SQIVND (reference sequence). The CDR3 protein is CASNRGGGANVLTF. CDR3 coding DNA: TGTGCCAGTAATAGGGGGGGAGGGGCCAACGTCCTGACTTTC.

The chain carries TRBV7-2 and TRBJ1-5, with 8 bases matching TRBD1. Germline CDR1 reads SGHTA; CDR2 reads FQGNSA. Trimming cost V 3 bases and J 1 base; bases outside gene matches: 2. The CDR3 extends over 15 amino acids. The CDR3 coding sequence is TGTGCCAGCAGCTTGAGGACAGGGAGCAATCAGCCCCAGCATTTT. Its protein product is CASSLRTGSNQPQHF.